Presented here are 30 T cell receptor beta chains from one specimen sequenced in a study of blood T cell repertoires in COVID-19. Only in-frame clones appear in the TCRdb table, and some are missing; sequencing was by immunoSEQ multiplex PCR. Among about 240,000 clones, about 83% were seen once, and the ten largest hold less than 6.5%. The material sequenced was peripheral blood. The receptors originated from a human donor in a cohort sampled during active COVID-19.

This rearrangement joins TRBV24-1 to TRBJ2-4, with D possibly TRBD2 on 6 matching bases. The CDR3 length is 13 residues. The V end lost 4 bases, the J end lost 4 bases, and 7 bases lay between the germline ends. The germline CDR1 and CDR2 sequences are KGHDR and SFDVKD. The DNA of the CDR3 is TGTGCCACCAGTGAGGGAGGTAAAAACATTCAGTACTTC. Translated: CATSEGGKNIQYF.

The rearrangement links TRBV7-2 to TRBJ2-7; D may be TRBD2 (7 bases). Germline V gene lookup returns CDR1 SGHTA and CDR2 FQGNSA. CDR3 length: 16 residues. V shed 5 bases and J shed 1 base, with 18 bases lying between them. DNA of the CDR3: TGTGCCAGCAGCCCGCTGGCGGGGGCCTTTTCCTACGAGCAGTACTTC. It specifies CASSPLAGAFSYEQYF.

The chain uses TRBV6-4 and TRBJ2-1, with a possible D match to TRBD2 (7 bases). The CDR3 runs to 15 residues. Per germline, CDR1 MRHNA and CDR2 SNTAGT. Between the trimmed V and J ends, which lost 3 bases and 7 bases, there was a span of 16 bases. The CDR3 reads CASSEGGGAVNEQFF. Here the CDR3 DNA reads TGTGCCAGCAGTGAGGGAGGGGGGGCTGTGAATGAGCAGTTCTTC.

The rearrangement links TRBV6-2 or TRBV6-3 to TRBJ2-5; 14 bases align to TRBD2. This CDR3 spans 16 amino acids. V dropped 4 bases and J dropped 5; count of bases not matched to a gene: 6. Germline CDR1 is MNHEY and CDR2 is SVGEGT. CDR3 in DNA: TGTGCCAGCAGTTCAGGACTAGCGGGGGGAAAGGAGACCCAGTACTTC. It is translated as CASSSGLAGGKETQYF.

V and J are TRBV19 and TRBJ2-1, with D possibly matching TRBD1 (6 bases). The germline V and J ends were trimmed by 0 bases and 7 bases, with 7 bases remaining between them. Germline V gene sequence: CDR1 LNHDA, CDR2 SQIVND (reference sequence). The CDR3 loop spans 13 amino acids. The CDR3 sequence: CASSIDRGNEQFF. DNA of the CDR3: TGTGCCAGTAGTATAGACAGGGGAAATGAGCAGTTCTTC.

This clone was picked up one time. This rearrangement joins TRBV11-2 to TRBJ2-3, with 8 bases lining up with TRBD2. The germline V gene encodes CDR1 SGHAT and CDR2 FQNNGV. The trim removed 5 bases at V and 5 bases at J, leaving 15 bases unmatched. The CDR3 is 17 amino acids. CDR3 coding DNA: TGTGCCAGCAGCGAACCCCCTACCGGGACTAGTGAAGATACGCAGTATTTT. This gives the protein CASSEPPTGTSEDTQYF.

V gene TRBV18 combines with J gene TRBJ2-7, with unresolved D. CDR1 is KGHSH, CDR2 LQKENI, per germline. V was pared by 2 bases and J by 0 bases, with 5 bases between. This CDR3 has 13 amino acids. CDR3 sequence (DNA): TGTGCCAGCTCACCATCCAGCTCCTACGAGCAGTACTTC. Residues: CASSPSSSYEQYF. Drawing the rest from reference TRBV18 and TRBJ2-7, the complete variable domain is NAGVMQNPRHLVRRRGQEARLRCSPMKGHSHVYWYRQLPEEGLKFMVYLQKENIIDESGMPKERFSAEFPKEGPSILRIQQVVRGDSAAYFCASSPSSSYEQYFGPGTRLTVT.

The rearrangement uses TRBV4-2 and TRBJ2-3, with TRBD2 matching over 11 bases. CDR1 is LGHNA and CDR2 is YNFKEQ in the germline V gene. The CDR3 consists of 16 residues. V shed 5 bases, J shed 5 bases, and the junction held 9 bases outside the gene matches. CDR3 amino acids: CASSEVAGGPQDTQYF. The CDR3 nucleotides read TGTGCCAGCAGCGAAGTAGCGGGAGGGCCTCAAGATACGCAGTATTTT.

V is TRBV5-4 and J is TRBJ2-2, with a weak D call TRBD1 (5 bases). Germline loops: CDR1 SGHNT, CDR2 YYREEE (reference sequence). The CDR3 covers 17 residues. The V gene lost 5 bases and the J gene lost 0 bases, with 17 bases spanning the gap. CDR3 amino acids: CASSPQVQGPNTGELFF. For the CDR3, the DNA is TGTGCCAGCAGTCCACAGGTCCAGGGCCCGAACACCGGGGAGCTGTTTTTT. The full variable domain, in which reference TRBV5-4 and TRBJ2-2 provide the parts outside the CDR3, is ETGVTQSPTHLIKTRGQQVTLRCSSQSGHNTVSWYQQALGQGPQFIFQYYREEENGRGNFPPRFSGLQFPNYSSELNVNALELDDSALYLCASSPQVQGPNTGELFFGEGSRLTVL.

With respect to this clone: This specimen includes other DNA sequences encoding the same CDR3. The chain is built from TRBV6-6 and TRBJ1-1, with D possibly matching TRBD1 (5 bases). The V gene's germline CDR1 is MNHNY and CDR2 SVGAGI (reference sequence). The CDR3 totals 14 residues. Trimming cost V 0 bases and J 1 base, with 6 bases left between them. CDR3 residues: CASSYSGGNTEAFF. The CDR3 bases are TGTGCCAGCAGTTACTCCGGGGGGAACACTGAAGCTTTCTTT.

This clone appeared a few times. The chain is built from TRBV12-5 and TRBJ2-2; the D gene is possibly TRBD1 (6 bases). Trimming took 4 bases from V and 9 from J, leaving 9 bases between them. Germline CDR1 and CDR2: LGHNT and FRNRAP. The CDR3 length is 12 residues. The CDR3 sequence is CASGSQGWELFF. The DNA for the CDR3 is TGTGCTAGTGGTTCTCAGGGGTGGGAGCTGTTTTTT.

V and J are TRBV6-5 and TRBJ2-2, with TRBD1 identical over 9 bases. The CDR3 is 14 residues long. Germline assignment: CDR1 MNHEY and CDR2 SVGAGI. The V and J ends lost 5 bases and 5 bases, in that order; junction bases with no gene match: 3. The CDR3 sequence: CASSHRGHTGELFF. The CDR3 DNA is TGTGCCAGCAGTCACAGGGGGCATACCGGGGAGCTGTTTTTT.

V is TRBV29-1 and J is TRBJ2-2; D is possibly TRBD2 (6 bases). Trimming took off 1 base at V and 1 base at J, with 13 bases between the two ends. The CDR3 contains 16 residues. The germline CDR1 and CDR2 sequences are SQVTM and ANQGSEA. The CDR3, as DNA: TGCAGCGTTGAAGTAGGAGGGCCGCAGAACACCGGGGAGCTGTTTTTT. It encodes CSVEVGGPQNTGELFF.

The rearrangement joins TRBV19 to TRBJ2-7; maybe TRBD2 (6 bases). CDR3 length: 18 amino acids. The V gene's germline CDR1 is LNHDA and CDR2 SQIVND (reference sequence). The V end was cut by 3 bases, the J end by 2 bases, with 23 bases between. Written as DNA, the CDR3 is TGTGCCAGTAGTATGCGGTCTAGCGAGGCTTCCCTGGCCTACGAGCAGTACTTC. Protein: CASSMRSSEASLAYEQYF. Complete variable domain (other parts from reference TRBV19 and TRBJ2-7): DGGITQSPKYLFRKEGQNVTLSCEQNLNHDAMYWYRQDPGQGLRLIYYSQIVNDFQKGDIAEGYSVSREKKESFPLTVTSAQKNPTAFYLCASSMRSSEASLAYEQYFGPGTRLTVT.

The CDR3 loop reads CASSLGSGYGYTF. CDR3 DNA: TGTGCCAGCAGCTTGGGGTCCGGCTATGGCTACACCTTC. The V call is TRBV5-8, the J call TRBJ1-2, with D unresolved. Germline CDR1 is SGHTS and CDR2 is YDEGEE. The CDR3 spans 13 residues. V dropped 0 bases and J dropped 4 bases, with 7 bases sitting between them.

The chain uses TRBV2 and TRBJ2-3; possibly TRBD2 for D (5 bases). Looked up from germline, CDR1 is SNHLY and CDR2 is FYNNEI. The V end was cut by 8 bases, the J end by 0 bases, with 12 bases between. CDR3 length equals 14 residues. The CDR3 DNA follows: TGTGCCAGCGTAGGCGACTATAGCACAGATACGCAGTATTTT. Protein product: CASVGDYSTDTQYF.

CDR3 nucleotide sequence: TGTGCCAGTAGTTACCCTTGGACAACTCCTTGGAACACCATATATTTT. Its translation is CASSYPWTTPWNTIYF. This chain connects TRBV19 to TRBJ1-3, with D possibly matching TRBD1 (5 bases). The CDR3 length is 16 residues. The germline CDR1 and CDR2 sequences are LNHDA and SQIVND (reference sequence). V was trimmed by 5 bases and J by 7 bases, leaving 21 bases between them.

The J gene is TRBJ1-1, the V gene TRBV12-3 or TRBV12-4, with 8 bases matching TRBD1. This CDR3 region has 12 residues. V dropped 3 bases and J dropped 8; count of bases not matched to a gene: 2. The CDR3 bases are TGTGCCAGCAGTTTCGGACAGGGCGAAGCTTTCTTT. This gives the protein CASSFGQGEAFF.

The V and J genes are TRBV3-1 (or the pseudogene TRBV3-2) and TRBJ1-1, with D unclear. CDR1 and CDR2 from the germline V gene are LGHDT and YNNKEL (reference sequence). V was trimmed by 1 base and J by 2 bases, leaving 8 bases between them. This CDR3 region has 14 residues. Here the CDR3 DNA reads TGTGCCAGCAGCCAAGGGTTACATAACACTGAAGCTTTCTTT. Encoded protein: CASSQGLHNTEAFF.

The rearrangement uses TRBV4-2 and TRBJ2-5; 8 bases are a match to TRBD2. With 1 base clipped from V and 5 bases from J, the junction kept 9 bases outside the gene matches. CDR3 length: 16 amino acids. In germline, CDR1 is LGHNA, CDR2 YNFKEQ. CDR3 sequence: CASSQGFDGRGETQYF. The CDR3 region has the DNA TGTGCCAGCAGCCAAGGTTTCGACGGGAGGGGGGAGACCCAGTACTTC.

The rearrangement joins TRBV5-6 to TRBJ1-5; 8 bases fit TRBD1. Trimming cost V 3 bases and J 8 bases; bases outside gene matches: 1. From germline, CDR1 is SGHDT and CDR2 YYEEEE. The CDR3 contains 12 residues. The CDR3: CASSSQGEPQHF. CDR3 nucleotides: TGTGCCAGCAGCTCACAGGGGGAGCCCCAGCATTTT.

The chain combines TRBV27 with TRBJ1-5; 7 bases match TRBD1. The V gene's germline CDR1 is MNHEY and CDR2 SMNVEV (reference sequence). The CDR3 is 15 amino acids. V trimming: 1 base; J trimming: 3 bases; junction bases outside the gene matches: 3. The chain's CDR3 is CASSLYDRVNQPQHF. The CDR3 DNA is TGTGCCAGCAGTTTATATGACAGGGTCAATCAGCCCCAGCATTTT.

This clone was seen only once. The V call is TRBV19, the J call TRBJ1-5; TRBD1 agrees at 9 bases. J was trimmed by 4 bases and V by 5 bases; bases with no gene match: 3. The length of the CDR3 is 14 residues. Looked up from germline, CDR1 is LNHDA and CDR2 is SQIVND (reference sequence). CDR3 residues: CASSLGQGNQPQHF. CDR3 sequence (DNA): TGTGCCAGTAGTCTCGGACAGGGGAATCAGCCCCAGCATTTT.

The chain links TRBV7-3 to TRBJ1-2; D remains unclear. CDR3 size: 13 residues. The V end lost 2 bases, the J end lost 6 bases, and 10 bases lay between the germline ends. The germline V gene encodes CDR1 SGHTA and CDR2 FQGTGA. The CDR3 bases are TGTGCCAGCAGCTTAGGAGGGCGGGATGGCTACACCTTC. Amino acids: CASSLGGRDGYTF.

This chain connects TRBV6-6 to TRBJ1-4, with TRBD1 matching 11 bases. The CDR3 is made up of 14 amino acids. CDR1 is MNHNY and CDR2 is SVGAGI in the germline V gene (reference sequence). V dropped 5 bases and J dropped 8; count of bases not matched to a gene: 4. The CDR3 region is CASSGQGATEKLFF. CDR3 in DNA: TGTGCCAGCAGTGGACAGGGGGCAACGGAAAAACTGTTTTTT.

The genes are TRBV5-1 and TRBJ2-5, with 8 bases identical to TRBD1. With V trimmed by 0 bases and J by 2 bases, 3 bases remained unmatched. CDR1 SGHRS and CDR2 YFSETQ come from the germline V gene. The CDR3 is made up of 15 amino acids. The CDR3, as DNA: TGCGCCAGCAGCTTGGAGGGACAGGTTCAAGAGACCCAGTACTTC. This codes for CASSLEGQVQETQYF. The complete variable domain, with remaining parts taken from reference TRBV5-1 and TRBJ2-5, reads KAGVTQTPRYLIKTRGQQVTLSCSPISGHRSVSWYQQTPGQGLQFLFEYFSETQRNKGNFPGRFSGRQFSNSRSEMNVSTLELGDSALYLCASSLEGQVQETQYFGPGTRLLVL.

The CDR3 here is CATKTGTGPTGELFF. CDR3 DNA sequence: TGTGCCACAAAAACCGGGACTGGACCCACCGGGGAGCTGTTTTTT. This chain joins TRBV19 and TRBJ2-2; possibly TRBD2 for D (6 bases). The CDR3 length is 15 residues. V was pared by 10 bases and J by 4 bases, with 19 bases between. From germline, CDR1 is LNHDA and CDR2 SQIVND (reference sequence).

There are a few counts of this clone. The chain recombines TRBV7-9 with TRBJ2-7; maybe TRBD1 (6 bases). V lost 10 bases to trimming and J lost 7 bases, with 14 bases between them. CDR3 length: 11 amino acids. In germline, CDR1 is SEHNR, CDR2 FQNEAQ (reference sequence). CDR3 region: CATGAGREQYF. The DNA for the CDR3 is TGTGCCACAGGGGCAGGGCGAGAGCAGTACTTC.

The V and J genes are TRBV7-9 and TRBJ2-3; tentative D call: TRBD2 (5 bases). Germline CDR1 and CDR2: SEHNR and FQNEAQ (reference sequence). V dropped 1 base and J dropped 2 bases, with 10 bases sitting between them. The CDR3 sequence is 15 residues long. The DNA of the CDR3 is TGTGCCAGCAGCTTAGAGGGAGCACCCACAGATACGCAGTATTTT. This encodes CASSLEGAPTDTQYF.

V is TRBV5-4 and J is TRBJ2-3; D may be TRBD2 (5 bases). Germline values: CDR1 SGHNT, CDR2 YYREEE (reference sequence). The length of the CDR3 is 16 residues. Trimming removed 6 bases from V and 2 bases from J, with 19 bases in between. CDR3 DNA sequence: TGTGCCAGCACCCAAAGGAGCCTAGCAGCCACAGATACGCAGTATTTT. Translating gives CASTQRSLAATDTQYF.